These 6 T cell receptor beta chains were all obtained from the same sample, sequenced in a study of somatic mutations in cytotoxic T cells in rheumatoid arthritis. Assay: immunoSEQ multiplex PCR; the TCRdb copy retains only in-frame clones and omits some. The sample has about 18,000 clones, approximately 80% seen once. Sequencing used CD8+ T cells sorted from blood. These receptors originate from an adult with rheumatoid arthritis.

The CDR3 region is CASSLYPGADGYTF. The CDR3 bases are TGTGCCAGCAGTTTATACCCAGGGGCGGATGGCTACACCTTC. The rearrangement links TRBV27 to TRBJ1-2; perhaps TRBD1 as D (6 bases). Per the germline V gene, CDR1 is MNHEY and CDR2 is SMNVEV (reference sequence). This CDR3 is 14 amino acids long. V shed 1 base and J shed 6 bases, with 12 bases lying between them.

V is TRBV6-5 and J is TRBJ2-2, with D possibly TRBD1 on 6 matching bases. CDR1 and CDR2 from the germline V gene are MNHEY and SVGAGI. Trimming shortened V by 8 bases and J by 0 bases, and 13 bases separated the two germline ends. The CDR3 is made up of 15 amino acids. Here the CDR3 DNA reads TGTGCCAGCGGAGCTACAGGGCCGAACACCGGGGAGCTGTTTTTT. Its translation: CASGATGPNTGELFF.

CDR3 nucleotides: TGTGCCAGCAGCTTGGAGGTCGGGGGCCCCAATCAGCCCCAGCATTTT. Its protein product is CASSLEVGGPNQPQHF. This sequence joins TRBV5-5 and TRBJ1-5; tentative D call: TRBD1 (6 bases). The CDR3 runs 16 residues. Trimming removed 0 bases from V and 3 bases from J, with 13 bases in between. Germline V gene data show CDR1 as SGHKS and CDR2 as YYEKEE (reference sequence).

The chain is built from TRBV7-6 and TRBJ2-5; no definite D call. Trimming took off 2 bases at V and 4 bases at J, with 14 bases between the two ends. Per the germline V gene, CDR1 is SGHVS and CDR2 is FNYEAQ. This CDR3 has 15 residues. CDR3 in DNA: TGTGCCAGCAGCTTAAGGGCGGTGCGGAGAGAGACCCAGTACTTC. Translated, it gives CASSLRAVRRETQYF.

The chain is built from TRBV14 and TRBJ2-1; the D is unclear. V was shortened by 0 bases and J by 3 bases, with 0 bases between the two germline ends. CDR3 length equals 12 residues. In germline, CDR1 is SGHDN, CDR2 FVKESK. The CDR3 here is CASSQDYNEQFF. The CDR3 bases are TGTGCCAGCAGCCAAGACTACAATGAGCAGTTCTTC.

This clone was recorded a few times. This sequence joins TRBV7-6 and TRBJ2-3; TRBD1 matches 7 bases. J lost 4 bases, V lost 1 base, and 2 bases had no gene match. Per germline, CDR1 SGHVS and CDR2 FNYEAQ. This CDR3 is built from 14 residues. CDR3 sequence reads: CASSLGQGPDTQYF. The CDR3 DNA sequence: TGTGCCAGCAGCTTAGGACAGGGTCCAGATACGCAGTATTTT.